Following are 6 T cell receptor beta chains from one sample sequenced in a study of T cell clusters in autoimmune cytopenias. TRB rearrangements were amplified by touch-down multiplex PCR with mixed TRB-A/B primers. Each CDR3 protein gets one entry in TCRdb, which reprocessed the multiplex PCR reads and gives no DNA. This sample's clone table lists roughly 6,900 distinct CDR3 sequences. Each sample's input was about 250 ng genomic DNA, roughly 38,000 genome equivalents. The data also belong to a second study, concerning T cell repertoires in aging, cancer and after chemotherapy.

Sequenced input: peripheral blood. These receptors came from a human donor in good health.

This sequence joins TRBV6-6 and TRBJ2-7; TCRdb indicates TRBD2, and absent DNA this call remains unverified. Germline values: CDR1 MNHNY, CDR2 SVGAGI (reference sequence). The CDR3 consists of 16 residues. The CDR3 here is CASSYGGHITSYEQYF.

Measured by frequency, this clonotype is medium-sized. The chain is built from TRBV19 and TRBJ1-6; TCRdb's D call, TRBD1, is unchecked because there is no DNA. Germline CDR1 LNHDA, CDR2 SQIVND (reference sequence). The CDR3 runs to 17 residues. The CDR3 sequence: CASSSGNDRLYNSPLHF.

This clonotype ranks as medium-sized (0.01 to 0.1%) in terms of frequency. This sequence joins TRBV15 and TRBJ2-1; TCRdb indicates TRBD1, and absent DNA this call remains unverified. Germline assignment: CDR1 LNHNV and CDR2 YYDKDF (reference sequence). CDR3 length: 16 residues. Here the CDR3 reads CATSREGVGGPDEQFF.

The J gene is TRBJ2-5, the V gene TRBV11-1. The CDR3 consists of 15 residues. Germline lookup yields CDR1 SGHAT and CDR2 FQDESV (reference sequence). CDR3 sequence reads: CASSLDPGVQETQYF.

The chain combines TRBV27 with TRBJ2-7; TCRdb outputs TRBD2, but without DNA this stays unchecked. Germline CDR1 and CDR2: MNHEY and SMNVEV (reference sequence). The CDR3 is 16 residues long. This CDR3 reads CASSPPRSSHNYEQYF.

This clonotype ranks as medium-sized (0.01 to 0.1%) in terms of frequency. V usage is TRBV30 and J usage is TRBJ1-6; TCRdb gives TRBD1 as the D gene, but with no DNA this cannot be confirmed. Germline loops: CDR1 GTSNPN, CDR2 SVGIG (reference sequence). CDR3 length: 14 residues. CDR3 sequence reads: CAWSPGQENSPLHF.